The 22 T cell receptor beta chains below were found in one sample sequenced in a study of blood T cell repertoires in COVID-19. Only in-frame clones appear in the TCRdb table, and some are missing; sequencing was by immunoSEQ multiplex PCR. The sample lists over 150,000 clones, 84% occurring once. Sequenced input: peripheral blood. The source is a human donor in a cohort sampled during active COVID-19.

This clone was observed a single time. The V and J genes are TRBV19 and TRBJ2-5, with 7 bases aligning to TRBD1. Germline CDR1 reads LNHDA; CDR2 reads SQIVND (reference sequence). This CDR3 spans 16 amino acids. With V trimmed by 2 bases and J by 2 bases, 8 bases remained unmatched. The CDR3 is CASSISRGQRQETQYF. CDR3 bases: TGTGCCAGTAGTATAAGCCGGGGACAGAGGCAAGAGACCCAGTACTTC.

The chain links TRBV2 to TRBJ1-1, with D perhaps TRBD1 (6 bases). Germline CDR1 reads SNHLY; CDR2 reads FYNNEI. This CDR3 comprises 15 residues. Deletions cut 2 bases from V and 1 base from J, with 11 bases between. The CDR3 region has the DNA TGTGCCAGCAGTGAACCGGCGGGGGCGAACACTGAAGCTTTCTTT. It is translated as CASSEPAGANTEAFF.

In nucleotides, the CDR3 is TGCGCCAGCAGTGAGTCGACATTCACAGGGGCTACGCTGGAGCAGTACTTC. Translation: CASSESTFTGATLEQYF. The V call is TRBV10-1, the J call TRBJ2-7, with 7 bases fitting TRBD1. The V and J ends lost 0 bases and 7 bases, in that order; junction bases with no gene match: 15. The germline CDR1 and CDR2 sequences are WNHNN and SYGVQD (reference sequence). The CDR3 is made up of 17 amino acids.

The V call is TRBV7-9, the J call TRBJ1-3; D is uncertain. Germline V gives CDR1 SEHNR, CDR2 FQNEAQ (reference sequence). V lost 2 bases, J lost 3 bases, and 11 bases lay in between. This CDR3 has 15 residues. In nucleotides, the CDR3 is TGTGCCAGCAGCTTACCCAGAAGATTTGGAAACACCATATATTTT. This gives the protein CASSLPRRFGNTIYF.

V gene TRBV7-2 combines with J gene TRBJ2-7, with D unresolved. CDR3 length equals 14 residues. Germline V gene data show CDR1 as SGHTA and CDR2 as FQGNSA. The germline V and J ends were trimmed by 2 bases and 2 bases, with 10 bases remaining between them. This CDR3 reads CASSLSPRPYEQYF. CDR3 in DNA: TGTGCCAGCAGCTTAAGCCCCCGCCCCTACGAGCAGTACTTC.

This chain uses TRBV7-8 with TRBJ2-3; TRBD1 agrees at 8 bases. The J segment lost 6 bases and the V segment lost 5 bases, leaving 10 bases of the junction unmatched. The CDR3 is 15 residues long. Germline loops: CDR1 SGHVS, CDR2 FQNEAQ. CDR3 sequence: CASSPRGQGWDTQYF. The DNA of the CDR3 is TGTGCCAGCAGCCCCCGCGGACAGGGATGGGATACGCAGTATTTT.

The rearrangement uses TRBV25-1 and TRBJ2-1, with 8 positions matching TRBD1. Trimming cost V 1 base and J 8 bases; bases outside gene matches: 7. This CDR3 is built from 15 residues. The germline gives CDR1 MGHDK, CDR2 SYGVNS. The CDR3 sequence is CASSEWGAGGDEQFF. In nucleotides, the CDR3 is TGTGCCAGCAGTGAATGGGGGGCAGGGGGCGATGAGCAGTTCTTC.

The rearrangement uses TRBV5-1 and TRBJ1-2, with 9 positions matching TRBD1. The ends lost 0 bases at V and 8 bases at J; junction bases unmatched: 5. This CDR3 has 14 residues. Germline CDR1 and CDR2: SGHRS and YFSETQ. In DNA, the CDR3 is TGCGCCAGCAGCTTGGGGGACAGGGCGAGGGGCTACACCTTC. Amino acid sequence: CASSLGDRARGYTF.

CDR3 amino acids: CASSLNSPSIYEQYF. Written as DNA, the CDR3 is TGTGCCAGCAGTTTAAACAGCCCTAGCATCTACGAGCAGTACTTC. This chain uses TRBV28 with TRBJ2-7; possibly TRBD2 for D (5 bases). Trimming stripped 2 bases from V and 3 bases from J, with 14 bases between. Per germline, CDR1 MDHEN and CDR2 SYDVKM. The CDR3 loop spans 15 amino acids.

The rearrangement links TRBV2 to TRBJ2-7; D is undetermined. CDR1 is SNHLY and CDR2 is FYNNEI in the germline V gene. V was clipped by 6 bases and J by 4 bases, with 7 bases between them. The length of the CDR3 is 11 residues. The DNA of the CDR3 is TGTGCCAGCAGGCGAGAGTACGAGCAGTACTTC. It encodes CASRREYEQYF.

The chain recombines TRBV3-1 (or the pseudogene TRBV3-2) with TRBJ2-7; tentatively, D is TRBD2 (6 bases). V lost 0 bases to trimming and J lost 7 bases, with 16 bases between them. CDR3 length: 15 amino acids. The germline V gene encodes CDR1 LGHDT and CDR2 YNNKEL (reference sequence). The chain's CDR3 is CASSQDWGLSVEQYF. CDR3 nucleotides: TGTGCCAGCAGCCAAGATTGGGGACTTTCTGTAGAGCAGTACTTC.

This rearrangement joins TRBV7-8 to TRBJ2-1; 12 positions agree with TRBD2. The V segment lost 4 bases and the J segment 8 bases; nucleotides outside the gene matches: 9. CDR3 length equals 16 residues. Germline V gene sequence: CDR1 SGHVS, CDR2 FQNEAQ. The CDR3 reads CASSWPLAGGLDEQFF. The CDR3 DNA follows: TGTGCCAGCAGCTGGCCACTAGCGGGAGGATTGGATGAGCAGTTCTTC.

V usage is TRBV18 and J usage is TRBJ1-5; 10 bases map to TRBD1. The CDR3 runs to 15 residues. Per the germline V gene, CDR1 is KGHSH and CDR2 is LQKENI. The junction had 6 bases not matched to a gene; V was cut back by 5 bases and J by 5 bases. CDR3 protein: CASSSSGTGDQPQHF. The CDR3 coding sequence is TGTGCCAGCTCATCGTCCGGGACAGGGGATCAGCCCCAGCATTTT.

V and J are TRBV20-1 and TRBJ2-1, with TRBD2 matching 9 bases. The CDR3 is made up of 15 amino acids. V gave up 3 bases and J gave up 15 bases; unmatched junction bases: 18. CDR1 is DFQATT, CDR2 SNEGSKA, per germline (reference sequence). Here the CDR3 reads CSASWAGGPFATTFF. The DNA of the CDR3 is TGCAGTGCTAGTTGGGCGGGAGGGCCGTTCGCAACAACGTTCTTC.

The V gene is TRBV9, the J gene TRBJ2-1, with a tentative D call TRBD2 (5 bases). CDR3 size: 16 residues. The V end lost 0 bases, the J end lost 1 base, and 11 bases lay between the germline ends. CDR1 SGDLS and CDR2 YYNGEE come from the germline V gene. The CDR3 here is CASSVGGRTSYNEQFF. CDR3 coding DNA: TGTGCCAGCAGCGTAGGCGGCAGGACTTCCTACAATGAGCAGTTCTTC.

This clone was picked up a small number of times. The rearrangement joins TRBV6-5 to TRBJ2-7, with D possibly TRBD1 on 5 matching bases. Trimming pared 6 bases from V and 5 bases from J, leaving 17 bases between. CDR3 length: 14 amino acids. Germline-derived CDR1 and CDR2 are MNHEY and SVGAGI. For the CDR3, the DNA is TGTGCCAGCAGGGCACGGGCCAGGGTACACGAGCAGTACTTC. Protein sequence: CASRARARVHEQYF.

This clone has more than one count but fewer than ten. The chain couples TRBV4-1 to TRBJ2-3, with 14 nucleotides matching TRBD2. Germline values: CDR1 MGHRA, CDR2 YSYEKL. The CDR3 loop spans 21 amino acids. V gave up 0 bases and J gave up 4 bases; unmatched junction bases: 15. The CDR3 DNA sequence: TGCGCCAGCAGCCAAGAAGGAGACCGGGGACTAGCGGGAGTATCGCCAGATACGCAGTATTTT. Protein: CASSQEGDRGLAGVSPDTQYF.

The chain carries TRBV16 and TRBJ2-7, with D perhaps matching TRBD2 (6 bases). CDR1 is KGHSY and CDR2 is FQNENV in the germline V gene. This CDR3 has 15 amino acids. With 5 bases removed from V and 5 bases from J, the gap between germline ends came to 19 bases. The DNA for the CDR3 is TGTGCCAGCAGCGACCTCCTCCGGGACTCAAACGAGCAGTACTTC. Protein: CASSDLLRDSNEQYF.

The V and J genes are TRBV6-1 and TRBJ2-6; D not certain. Trimming cost V 1 base and J 4 bases, with 11 bases left between them. The germline CDR1 and CDR2 sequences are MNHNS and SASEGT. The CDR3 loop spans 16 amino acids. CDR3 amino acids: CASSEEVTTGANVLTF. Here the CDR3 DNA reads TGTGCCAGCAGTGAAGAGGTGACAACGGGGGCCAACGTCCTGACTTTC.

V usage is TRBV28 and J usage is TRBJ2-3, with 11 nucleotides matching TRBD2. CDR3 length: 18 residues. Germline CDR1 MDHEN, CDR2 SYDVKM. The junction had 10 bases not matched to a gene; V was cut back by 3 bases and J by 2 bases. CDR3 residues: CASSFPTSGTELTDTQYF. CDR3 in DNA: TGTGCCAGCAGTTTCCCGACTAGCGGGACGGAACTCACAGATACGCAGTATTTT.

V gene TRBV5-1 combines with J gene TRBJ2-7; 8 bases fit TRBD2. The germline V gene encodes CDR1 SGHRS and CDR2 YFSETQ. J was trimmed by 6 bases and V by 4 bases; bases with no gene match: 6. The CDR3 consists of 13 residues. For the CDR3, the DNA is TGCGCCAGCAGCGGACTAGCACTATCCGAGCAGTACTTC. The encoded protein is CASSGLALSEQYF.

The chain uses TRBV7-9 and TRBJ2-5; D might be TRBD1 (5 bases). Germline V gene data show CDR1 as SEHNR and CDR2 as FQNEAQ (reference sequence). This CDR3 has 14 residues. The V end lost 8 bases, the J end lost 7 bases, and 20 bases lay between the germline ends. The CDR3 sequence: CASDSSGGGATQYF. In nucleotides, the CDR3 is TGTGCCAGCGACTCCTCGGGCGGTGGGGCGACCCAGTACTTC.